These 32 T cell receptor beta chains were all obtained from the same sample, sequenced in a study of identical twins. TCRdb re-derived calls from the 5' RACE reads in MiXCR, one entry per CDR3 protein. The data hold some 900,000 distinct CDR3 sequences, with about 12% observed a single time. This sample also appeared in a second study, on yellow fever vaccine responses in identical twins.

The sequenced sample was PBMCs. Source of these receptors: a woman younger than 30 in good health.

The chain has TRBV20-1 and TRBJ2-3; D is ambiguous. The CDR3 has 15 residues. Between the trimmed V and J ends, which lost 0 bases and 2 bases, there was a span of 12 bases. Germline V lookup: CDR1 DFQATT, CDR2 SNEGSKA (reference sequence). CDR3 sequence reads: CSAREGYPFTDTQYF. CDR3 in DNA: TGCAGTGCTAGAGAGGGTTACCCTTTCACAGATACGCAGTATTTT.

This clonotype has a count of ten or more. The chain employs TRBV10-3 and TRBJ2-1, with D unresolved. Germline V gene data show CDR1 as ENHRY and CDR2 as SYGVKD. Trimming left V 4 bases short and J 8 bases short, with 15 bases between. The CDR3 sequence is 14 residues long. CDR3: CAISATNLGDEQFF. For the CDR3, the DNA is TGTGCCATCAGTGCTACCAACCTGGGCGATGAGCAGTTCTTC.

This clonotype appeared a few times. This chain connects TRBV2 to TRBJ2-7; unclear D gene. The germline gives CDR1 SNHLY, CDR2 FYNNEI. CDR3 length: 12 amino acids. V lost 6 bases and J lost 5, with 11 bases in between. CDR3 bases: TGTGCCAGCAGACCAGCCCCTCACGAGCAGTACTTC. Amino acid sequence: CASRPAPHEQYF.

The V and J genes are TRBV12-3 or TRBV12-4 and TRBJ2-1; 9 positions agree with TRBD1. The CDR3 runs to 15 residues. The V segment lost 6 bases and the J segment 9 bases; nucleotides outside the gene matches: 12. Here the CDR3 DNA reads TGTGCCAGCAGACGTCCCGGGACAGGGTCCGGTGAGCAGTTCTTC. Amino acids: CASRRPGTGSGEQFF.

The rearrangement joins TRBV6-1 to TRBJ2-7; D is perhaps TRBD1 or TRBD2 (5 bases each). V was shortened by 6 bases and J by 3 bases, with 15 bases between the two germline ends. Germline CDR1 is MNHNS and CDR2 is SASEGT. This CDR3 spans 14 amino acids. Written as DNA, the CDR3 is TGTGCCAGCAGACGACCGGGACGCCTCTACGAGCAGTACTTC. Translating it yields CASRRPGRLYEQYF.

The table lists this clonotype with many counts. The chain combines TRBV14 with TRBJ2-2, with D perhaps TRBD1 (5 bases). In germline, CDR1 is SGHDN, CDR2 FVKESK. This CDR3 region has 13 residues. Trimming took 3 bases from V and 8 from J, leaving 10 bases between them. CDR3 loop: CASSQSQGGELFF. CDR3 coding DNA: TGTGCCAGCAGCCAGTCCCAGGGAGGGGAGCTGTTTTTT.

This clonotype has more than one count but fewer than ten. The chain joins TRBV7-9 to TRBJ1-2; 7 bases line up with TRBD1. The germline V gene encodes CDR1 SEHNR and CDR2 FQNEAQ (reference sequence). This CDR3 is 13 amino acids long. The trim removed 5 bases at V and 4 bases at J, leaving 4 bases unmatched. The CDR3 DNA is TGTGCCAGCAGCGGCGGGACAGTCTATGGCTACACCTTC. This gives the protein CASSGGTVYGYTF.

This chain links TRBV4-1 with TRBJ2-2; possible D gene TRBD2, 6 bases. This CDR3 comprises 14 residues. Trimming stripped 1 base from V and 4 bases from J, with 7 bases between. In germline, CDR1 is MGHRA, CDR2 YSYEKL. The CDR3 nucleotides read TGCGCCAGCAGCCAAGGCGGGACCACCGGGGAGCTGTTTTTT. This gives the protein CASSQGGTTGELFF.

This clonotype was seen ten or more times. The chain couples TRBV12-3 or TRBV12-4 to TRBJ2-1, with 8 bases that match TRBD1. This CDR3 comprises 15 residues. Trimming removed 1 base from V and 7 bases from J; junction bases left unmatched: 6. The CDR3 region is CASSLGAGGVNEQFF. CDR3 sequence (DNA): TGTGCCAGCAGTTTAGGGGCAGGGGGCGTGAATGAGCAGTTCTTC.

This clonotype has a count of ten or more. This chain connects TRBV28 to TRBJ2-3; possibly TRBD1 for D (6 bases). The CDR3 covers 14 residues. The V end was cut by 2 bases, the J end by 4 bases, with 10 bases between. Germline CDR1 reads MDHEN; CDR2 reads SYDVKM. CDR3 DNA sequence: TGTGCCAGCAGTTTAAGGGGGTTGGCAGATACGCAGTATTTT. Translating gives CASSLRGLADTQYF.

The genes are TRBV2 and TRBJ1-5, with a weak D call TRBD1 (6 bases). CDR3 length: 14 residues. The V gene's germline CDR1 is SNHLY and CDR2 FYNNEI. Trimming removed 8 bases from V and 7 bases from J, with 18 bases in between. DNA for the CDR3: TGTGCCAGCGGTGGGGACATGGGCGGACAGCCCCAGCATTTT. Its translation: CASGGDMGGQPQHF.

This chain joins TRBV3-1 and TRBJ2-7, with TRBD2 as a possible D gene (5 bases). Between the trimmed V and J ends, which lost 4 bases and 5 bases, there was a span of 9 bases. Germline V gene lookup returns CDR1 LGHDT and CDR2 YNNKEL (reference sequence). The CDR3 has 12 residues. CDR3 coding DNA: TGTGCCAGCAGCCTTTACGGGGACGAGCAGTACTTC. Translation: CASSLYGDEQYF.

The J gene is TRBJ2-1, the V gene TRBV7-9, with D possibly TRBD2 on 8 matching bases. In germline, CDR1 is SEHNR, CDR2 FQNEAQ (reference sequence). CDR3 length: 17 residues. Between the trimmed V and J ends, which lost 1 base and 1 base, there was a span of 14 bases. Here the CDR3 reads CASSLGTGGRSYNEQFF. The CDR3 nucleotides are TGTGCCAGCAGCTTAGGGACAGGCGGGAGGTCCTACAATGAGCAGTTCTTC.

This chain joins TRBV20-1 and TRBJ1-1, with a tentative D call TRBD1 (5 bases). Germline-derived CDR1 and CDR2 are DFQATT and SNEGSKA (reference sequence). The CDR3 has 17 amino acids. V was pared by 2 bases and J by 3 bases, with 22 bases between. CDR3: CSARSPRGGYSDTEAFF. The DNA of the CDR3 is TGCAGTGCTAGATCCCCGCGGGGCGGTTATTCGGACACTGAAGCTTTCTTT.

The chain employs TRBV25-1 and TRBJ2-5; 7 bases are a match to TRBD1. The CDR3 runs 16 residues. Trimming removed 5 bases from V and 5 bases from J; junction bases left unmatched: 14. Germline CDR1 and CDR2: MGHDK and SYGVNS. The CDR3 nucleotides are TGTGCCAGCAGTTCCCCGACAGGGCGATTGGAGGAGACCCAGTACTTC. Protein sequence: CASSSPTGRLEETQYF.

This clonotype was counted a few times. CDR3 sequence: CATSDFRRAYGYTF. The CDR3 DNA reads as TGTGCCACCAGTGATTTCCGGCGGGCTTATGGCTACACCTTC. The chain combines TRBV24-1 with TRBJ1-2; no clear D. V shed 1 base and J shed 5 bases, with 10 bases lying between them. Germline CDR1 KGHDR, CDR2 SFDVKD. This CDR3 is built from 14 residues.

The chain has TRBV13 and TRBJ2-7; TRBD2 might be the D (6 bases). This CDR3 is built from 16 residues. From germline, CDR1 is PRHDT and CDR2 FYEKMQ (reference sequence). Trimming took 6 bases from V and 2 from J, leaving 20 bases between them. The CDR3 protein is CASRSGPRGGPYEQYV. CDR3 DNA sequence: TGTGCCAGCAGATCAGGCCCGCGGGGAGGTCCCTACGAGCAGTACGTC.

This clonotype was found a few times. The chain uses TRBV20-1 and TRBJ1-2; the D is unclear. The CDR3 covers 12 residues. CDR1 and CDR2 (germline): DFQATT, SNEGSKA (reference sequence). Trimming removed 4 bases at V and 8 bases at J, with 14 bases between. The CDR3 bases are TGCAGTGCTAAACAGTTTGCTCAAGGCTACACCTTC. Amino acids: CSAKQFAQGYTF.

V is TRBV20-1 and J is TRBJ2-7, with TRBD2 matching over 9 bases. V lost 6 bases and J lost 3; bases outside the gene matches: 15. Germline CDR1 DFQATT, CDR2 SNEGSKA (reference sequence). The CDR3 runs 16 residues. This CDR3 reads CSAQTSGLAGIYEQYF. DNA of the CDR3: TGCAGTGCCCAGACCTCCGGGCTAGCGGGGATCTACGAGCAGTACTTC.

The chain joins TRBV24-1 to TRBJ2-5, with a tentative D call TRBD1 (5 bases). Germline CDR1 is KGHDR and CDR2 is SFDVKD. The ends were cut back, 4 bases at V and 5 bases at J, with 10 bases in the middle. This CDR3 spans 13 amino acids. The CDR3 loop is CATSDWTRETQYF. The CDR3 DNA reads TGTGCCACCAGTGACTGGACACGGGAGACCCAGTACTTC.

This clonotype was counted a few times. This chain joins TRBV24-1 and TRBJ2-1; TRBD2 agrees at 8 bases. There are 17 residues in the CDR3. V gave up 4 bases and J gave up 2 bases; unmatched junction bases: 9. Germline lookup yields CDR1 KGHDR and CDR2 SFDVKD. For the CDR3, the DNA is TGTGCCACCAGTGAGTCGGCGGGAGGACACACCTACAATGAGCAGTTCTTC. As protein: CATSESAGGHTYNEQFF.

The rearrangement joins TRBV12-3 or TRBV12-4 to TRBJ2-2; no firm D call. CDR3 size: 13 residues. V dropped 5 bases and J dropped 5 bases, with 9 bases sitting between them. The CDR3: CASSPRLTGELFF. In DNA form, the CDR3 reads TGTGCCAGCAGTCCTAGACTTACCGGGGAGCTGTTTTTT.

J is TRBJ2-1 and V is TRBV7-2, with D tentatively TRBD1 (5 bases). Trimming took 4 bases from V and 14 from J, leaving 12 bases between them. Germline V gene data show CDR1 as SGHTA and CDR2 as FQGNSA. This CDR3 has 11 amino acids. Here the CDR3 reads CASSSGSREFF. DNA for the CDR3: TGTGCCAGCAGCTCAGGGTCCCGTGAGTTCTTC.

This clonotype was picked up a small number of times. This chain uses TRBV5-6 with TRBJ2-2; D remains ambiguous. V lost 0 bases to trimming and J lost 5 bases, with 11 bases between them. The CDR3 has 15 amino acids. CDR1 and CDR2 from the germline V gene are SGHDT and YYEEEE. This CDR3 reads CASSLVQLSTGELFF. Written as DNA, the CDR3 is TGTGCCAGCAGCTTGGTACAGCTGAGTACCGGGGAGCTGTTTTTT.

This clonotype was seen a handful of times. The genes are TRBV5-1 and TRBJ1-4; weak D call: TRBD1 (5 bases). The V end was cut by 0 bases, the J end by 5 bases, with 11 bases between. Per germline, CDR1 SGHRS and CDR2 YFSETQ. The CDR3 has 15 amino acids. CDR3 nucleotides: TGCGCCAGCAGCTTGGACCTCGGGGACAATGAAAAACTGTTTTTT. It is translated as CASSLDLGDNEKLFF.

This clonotype was seen more than once but under ten times. The chain combines TRBV5-6 with TRBJ1-2; possible D gene TRBD1, 6 bases. Germline CDR1 SGHDT, CDR2 YYEEEE. This CDR3 contains 14 residues. V was clipped by 4 bases and J by 8 bases, with 18 bases between them. CDR3 protein: CASSTQGGGSGYTF. CDR3 DNA: TGTGCCAGCAGCACACAGGGTGGCGGCAGCGGCTACACCTTC.

This chain connects TRBV4-1 to TRBJ2-3, with D possibly matching TRBD1 (5 bases). From germline, CDR1 is MGHRA and CDR2 YSYEKL. Trimming stripped 4 bases from V and 0 bases from J, with 20 bases between. The CDR3 is 18 residues long. This CDR3 reads CASSRSLETATSTDTQYF. The CDR3 coding sequence is TGCGCCAGCAGCCGGTCCCTCGAGACAGCGACTAGCACAGATACGCAGTATTTT.

A few counts support this clonotype. This rearrangement joins TRBV7-6 to TRBJ1-6; D not certain. Germline loops: CDR1 SGHVS, CDR2 FNYEAQ. Trimming stripped 5 bases from V and 6 bases from J, with 17 bases between. This CDR3 has 16 residues. The CDR3 DNA sequence: TGTGCCAGCAGCCACACGTCACCCGGTAGTAATTCACCCCTCCACTTT. The encoded protein is CASSHTSPGSNSPLHF.

This clonotype was detected a few times. V and J are TRBV12-3 or TRBV12-4 and TRBJ2-4; a possible D gene is TRBD1 (5 bases). V was cut by 7 bases and J by 5 bases, with 15 bases left in between. This CDR3 spans 14 amino acids. For the CDR3, the DNA is TGTGCCAGCACCACAGGTGCACGTCAAAACATTCAGTACTTC. Translation: CASTTGARQNIQYF.

This clonotype was picked up a small number of times. The rearrangement links TRBV2 to TRBJ2-6; the D is unclear. The CDR3 length is 14 residues. Germline CDR1 reads SNHLY; CDR2 reads FYNNEI. Deletions cut 6 bases from V and 0 bases from J, with 6 bases between. This CDR3 reads CASRDGSGANVLTF. The CDR3 DNA sequence: TGTGCCAGCAGGGACGGCTCTGGGGCCAACGTCCTGACTTTC.

The rearrangement links TRBV28 to TRBJ1-2, with D unclear. Looked up from germline, CDR1 is MDHEN and CDR2 is SYDVKM. The ends were cut back, 8 bases at V and 0 bases at J, with 10 bases in the middle. The CDR3 loop spans 13 amino acids. The CDR3 spells CASLRTANYGYTF. For the CDR3, the DNA is TGTGCCAGCCTACGGACGGCTAACTATGGCTACACCTTC.

In its sample, this clonotype was seen many times. The rearrangement links TRBV5-1 to TRBJ2-2; perhaps TRBD1 as D (5 bases). CDR1 and CDR2 (germline): SGHRS, YFSETQ. The length of the CDR3 is 16 residues. Trimming left V 2 bases short and J 0 bases short, with 11 bases between. The CDR3 sequence: CASSLRTTANTGELFF. The DNA of the CDR3 is TGCGCCAGCAGCTTAAGGACAACTGCGAACACCGGGGAGCTGTTTTTT.